The clone carrying this TCR beta chain was seen repeatedly, ten times or more. The antigen remains unidentified. These data come from a study of neurological immune-mediated disorders. Each CDR3 protein gets one entry after TCRdb re-called the 5' RACE reads with MiXCR. The table has approximately 44,000 distinct CDR3 sequences, around 5.8% seen once. Points from the study as a whole: Expanded clones shared no CDR3 amino acid sequences across subjects, suggesting private repertoires in all groups.

Trimming took off 0 bases at V and 2 bases at J, with 5 bases between the two ends. The CDR3 loop spans 13 amino acids. Germline CDR1 reads MNHEY; CDR2 reads SVGAGI. Sequencing was carried out using CD4+ T cells from blood. V gene TRBV6-5 combines with J gene TRBJ2-7; the D is unclear. The source of this sequence is a young woman with multiple sclerosis. The CDR3 DNA reads as TGTGCCAGCAGTTACTCGTCGGCCTACGAGCAGTACTTC. This encodes CASSYSSAYEQYF.